This T cell receptor beta chain was retrieved from a study of CXCR3-negative and CXCR3-positive naive CD8 T cells. Study findings and constraints: Much lower diversity was found in memory CD8+ cells, while both naive subsets had comparably high diversity. Memory, not naive, CXCR3-negative and CXCR3-positive cells differed in TRBV-TRBJ usage. The TRB CDR3s that CXCR3-positive naive cells carried were more hydrophobic than those of CXCR3-negative naive cells.

The CDR3 contains 16 residues. The germline V gene has CDR1 MNHEY and CDR2 SVGEGT. Details on this clonotype: Its antigen is undetermined.

Every individual CD8+ T cell subset underwent sorting in triplicate at approximately 310,000 cells apiece. CD45RO-CCR7+CD27+CD95- defined naive CD8+ T cells. In preparing the TRB cDNA libraries, 5' RACE with UMI labels was used. TCRdb re-called the 5' RACE reads, yielding one record per CDR3 amino acid sequence without DNA. Its table lists approximately 98,000 distinct CDR3 sequences. This TCR derives from a human donor in good health. Some clones in this sample may be carry-over from other donors' samples. The chain recombines TRBV6-2 or TRBV6-3 with TRBJ2-1; TCRdb picks TRBD1, but there is no DNA to check that call. The sequenced sample consisted of naive CXCR3+ CD8+ T cells from blood. This sample's subset: CD45RO-CCR7+CD27+CD95- naive CD8+ T cells expressing CXCR3 (TNR3+). CDR3 region: CASSHLGRGCRNEQFF.